This T cell receptor (beta chain) was recorded in a study of CD8 T cell repertoires and HIV-1 epitope variants. About the research overall: Epitopes were three Gag families plus Nef HW9 and YT9. General study points: Only beta chains were identified, marking proliferation to antigen, not function. About nine TCR beta clonotypes were antigen-specific, six apparently recognizing autologous or escape variants.

Measured with immunoSEQ multiplex PCR; TCRdb has only the in-frame clones, and not every one. This table has approximately 6,000 clones, 55% to 70% appearing once. For this clone: No antigen is known for it.

CDR3 length: 11 amino acids. Germline V gene sequence: CDR1 SQVTM, CDR2 ANQGSEA. Trimming took off 5 bases at V and 8 bases at J, with 12 bases between the two ends. The sequenced sample was cultured CD8+ T cells derived from PBMCs. The chain links TRBV29-1 to TRBJ1-2; no definite D call. The source is a male donor with HIV. Here the CDR3 DNA reads TGCAGCGTTTTCATCGGAGGCGGCTACACCTTC. This sequence encodes CSVFIGGGYTF.